This is a list of T cell receptor beta chains from one sample in a study of preoperative IRX-2 immunotherapy in early breast cancer. TCRdb's copy holds only in-frame clones and misses some; the assay was immunoSEQ multiplex PCR. The repertoire holds 40,000 to 50,000 clones, with around 77% as singletons. The sample here was tumor tissue, taken after IRX-2 immunotherapy. Every receptor here comes from a human donor with breast cancer. Both conserved end residues are trimmed from each CDR3. The order of the fields is J gene, CDR3 length, V gene, CDR3 protein.

TRBJ1-6	12	TRBV5-1	ASSPGQRNSPLH
TRBJ2-7	12	TRBV12-5	ASGLVGGVTEQY
TRBJ1-5	15	TRBV19	ASSIDRGTYSNQPQH
TRBJ1-5	14	TRBV11-3	ASSPGDRGHNQPQH
TRBJ2-1	13	TRBV6-7	ASRSGLAGYNEQF
TRBJ2-5	12	TRBV18	ASSPDMSVETQY
TRBJ2-2	13	TRBV7-1	ASSFDRGHGGELF
TRBJ1-2	10	TRBV18	ASSPGENGYT
TRBJ2-3	15	TRBV5-1	ASRPFATGSSTDTQY
TRBJ2-3	15	TRBV7-1	ASSPTRLAETTDTQY
TRBJ2-7	15	TRBV23-1	ASSLTTGAGGGYEQY
TRBJ2-1	15	TRBV6-8	ASRPSLAGGPYNEQF
TRBJ2-2	17	TRBV7-4	ASSLAKGLAGGNTGELF
TRBJ2-3	14	TRBV18	ASSSSTGISTDTQY
TRBJ2-2	14	TRBV6-8	ASSLTGGGSTGELF
TRBJ2-5	13	TRBV14	ASSPKGRGQETQY
TRBJ1-1	13	TRBV1	TSSQDNRFGTEAF
TRBJ1-2	13	TRBV5-1	ASSLPPGGLSGYT
TRBJ2-7	14	TRBV5-1	ASSLSGTGAFYEQY
TRBJ2-7	13	TRBV11-3	ASSLVVAGGREQY
TRBJ2-5	14	TRBV19	ASSTGTAPRQETQY
TRBJ2-1	11	TRBV18	ASSRGLYREQF
TRBJ1-2	13	TRBV28	ASSFAETESYGYT
TRBJ2-1	13	TRBV19	ASSIAGSSYNEQF
TRBJ2-7	13	TRBV11-3	ASSRGREGPREQY
TRBJ1-2	10	TRBV6-8	ASLRDSRGYT
TRBJ1-2	12	TRBV15	ATSRDGQDYGYT
TRBJ2-5	12	TRBV15	ATSRKTVQETQY
TRBJ2-3	13	TRBV19	ASKDRGDSSDTQY
TRBJ1-3	12	TRBV19	ASRFLGSGNTIY
TRBJ1-5	12	TRBV5-1	ASSLGGAEQPQH
TRBJ1-4	13	TRBV6-8	ASSDSGTLREKLF
TRBJ2-2	12	TRBV28	ASKGGGSIGELF
TRBJ1-4	12	TRBV5-1	ASSLGRNNEKLF
TRBJ2-5	14	TRBV6-8	ASSLPQSRVEETQY
TRBJ2-3	12	TRBV5-1	ASSLAGPTDTQY
TRBJ2-5	12	TRBV14	ASSRDRSQETQY
TRBJ2-7	10	TRBV18	ASSPGDYEQY
TRBJ2-1	12	TRBV22-1	ASSLQGTINEQF
TRBJ1-4	12	TRBV6-8	ASSLDLNNEKLF
TRBJ2-5	16	TRBV11-3	ASSSRRNIGKVGETQY
TRBJ2-7	14	TRBV11-3	ASSLPGLAGVYEQY
TRBJ2-7	10	TRBV18	ASSPQGREQY
TRBJ2-3	11	TRBV18	ASSPPVPDTQY
TRBJ1-1	12	TRBV6-7	ASRSGQGDTEAF
TRBJ1-5	11	TRBV6-8	AIQAEGDQPQH
TRBJ1-3	12	TRBV11-3	ASTSASSGNTIY